This is a list of T cell receptor beta chains from one sample in a study of beta chain features in type 1 diabetes. Generated by immunoSEQ multiplex PCR, the TCRdb table keeps only in-frame clones and is missing some. The profile shows 390,000 or so clones, about 15% of them singletons. Sequenced: naive CD4+ T cells from blood. The receptors originated from a man in his thirties or forties in good health. CDR3s leave out the opening cysteine and the closing phenylalanine or tryptophan.

CDR3aa: ASSFLAGDVAYNEQF
v_gene: TRBV5-1
len: 15
j_gene: TRBJ2-1

CDR3aa: ASSSLESSYNEQF
v_gene: TRBV7-9
len: 13
j_gene: TRBJ2-1

CDR3aa: ASSLGRLGYNEQF
v_gene: TRBV7-9
len: 13
j_gene: TRBJ2-1

CDR3aa: ASSFQGLPTDTQY
v_gene: TRBV7-2
len: 13
j_gene: TRBJ2-3

CDR3aa: SVDFSGIADTQY
v_gene: TRBV29-1
len: 12
j_gene: TRBJ2-3

CDR3aa: ASGQGPDTQY
v_gene: TRBV11-3
len: 10
j_gene: TRBJ2-3

CDR3aa: ASSRGIFYGYT
v_gene: TRBV14
len: 11
j_gene: TRBJ1-2

CDR3aa: ASSLPGLRKNEQF
v_gene: TRBV7-2
len: 13
j_gene: TRBJ2-1

CDR3aa: ASSAGQGVQETQY
v_gene: TRBV9
len: 13
j_gene: TRBJ2-5

CDR3aa: ASSQSGLAADTQY
v_gene: TRBV4-1
len: 13
j_gene: TRBJ2-3

CDR3aa: ASSVDASNQPQH
v_gene: TRBV9
len: 12
j_gene: TRBJ1-5